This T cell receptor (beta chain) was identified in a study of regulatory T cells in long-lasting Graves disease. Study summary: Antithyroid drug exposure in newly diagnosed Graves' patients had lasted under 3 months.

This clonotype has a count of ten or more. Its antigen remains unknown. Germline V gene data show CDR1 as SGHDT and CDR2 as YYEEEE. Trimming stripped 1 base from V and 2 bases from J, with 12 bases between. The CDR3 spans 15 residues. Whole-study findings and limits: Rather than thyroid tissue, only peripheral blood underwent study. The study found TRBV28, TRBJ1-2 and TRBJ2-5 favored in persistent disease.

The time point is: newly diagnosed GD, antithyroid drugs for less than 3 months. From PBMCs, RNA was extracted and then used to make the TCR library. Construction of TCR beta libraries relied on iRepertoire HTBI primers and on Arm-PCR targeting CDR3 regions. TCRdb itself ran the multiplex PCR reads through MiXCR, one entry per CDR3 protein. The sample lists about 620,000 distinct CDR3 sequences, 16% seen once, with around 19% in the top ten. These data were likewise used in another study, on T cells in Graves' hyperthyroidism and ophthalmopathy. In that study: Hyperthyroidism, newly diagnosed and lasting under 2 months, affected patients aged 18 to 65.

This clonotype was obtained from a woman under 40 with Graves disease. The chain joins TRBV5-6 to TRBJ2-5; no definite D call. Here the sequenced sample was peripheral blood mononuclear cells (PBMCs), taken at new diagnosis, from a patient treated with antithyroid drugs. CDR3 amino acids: CASSLLLGGQETQYF. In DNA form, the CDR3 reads TGTGCCAGCAGCTTGCTGCTGGGTGGACAAGAGACCCAGTACTTC.